This T cell receptor beta chain emerged from a study of cytomegalovirus exposure and HLA in healthy donors. This PCR relied on a set of 60 Vbeta primers and 13 Jbeta primers. Sequenced by immunoSEQ multiplex PCR; TCRdb stores in-frame clones only, minus some. Altogether 100,000 to 150,000 clones are present, over 80% being singletons, with the ten largest covering about 1.5%. Trimming took 0 bases from V and 3 from J; bases not matched to a gene: 8. Germline values: CDR1 SGDLS, CDR2 YYNGEE. There are 16 residues in the CDR3. The TCR originated in a man aged 35 to 55 in good health and CMV-seronegative. The gene calls are TRBV9 and TRBJ2-5; TRBD2 matches 7 bases. Sequenced sample: PBMCs. CDR3 coding DNA: TGTGCCAGCAGCGTAGGACTAGCAGACGTAGAAGAGACCCAGTACTTC. Its protein product is CASSVGLADVEETQYF.